This T cell receptor (beta chain) stems from a study of blood T cell repertoires in COVID-19. About the study: The United States, Italy and Spain supplied acute and convalescent COVID-19 samples.

Germline CDR1 LGHNA, CDR2 YSLEER. This CDR3 region has 17 residues. The trim removed 1 base at V and 1 base at J, leaving 8 bases unmatched. In the study's own analysis: Reference gene primer amplification yielded estimated nucleated cell counts. Produced via immunoSEQ multiplex PCR; TCRdb's table is partial and in-frame only. Clonal size and the V and J genes are those of that table, whereas D and trimming came from the DNA. Of around 150,000 clones listed, 60% to 85% are singletons. This clone was recorded only once. The sequence was obtained from a man aged 70-80 years with acute or convalescent COVID-19. The chain couples TRBV4-3 to TRBJ2-3, with TRBD1 identical over 7 bases. The sample was peripheral blood. DNA of the CDR3: TGCGCCAGCAGCCAAGCCCCCTTAGGACAGGGCACAGATACGCAGTATTTT. This encodes CASSQAPLGQGTDTQYF.